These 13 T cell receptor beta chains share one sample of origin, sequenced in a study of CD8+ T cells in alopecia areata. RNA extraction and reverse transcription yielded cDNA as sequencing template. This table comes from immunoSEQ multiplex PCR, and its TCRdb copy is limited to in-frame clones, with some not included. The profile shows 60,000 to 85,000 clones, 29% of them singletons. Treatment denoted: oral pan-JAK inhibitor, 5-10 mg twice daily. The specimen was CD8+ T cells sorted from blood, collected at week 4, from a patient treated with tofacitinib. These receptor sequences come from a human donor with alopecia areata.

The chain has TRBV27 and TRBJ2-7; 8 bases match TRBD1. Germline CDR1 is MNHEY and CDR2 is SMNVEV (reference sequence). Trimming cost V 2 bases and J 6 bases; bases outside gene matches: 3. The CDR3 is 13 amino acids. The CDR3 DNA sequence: TGTGCCAGCAGTTTAGGACAGGGTAGCGAGCAGTACTTC. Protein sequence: CASSLGQGSEQYF.

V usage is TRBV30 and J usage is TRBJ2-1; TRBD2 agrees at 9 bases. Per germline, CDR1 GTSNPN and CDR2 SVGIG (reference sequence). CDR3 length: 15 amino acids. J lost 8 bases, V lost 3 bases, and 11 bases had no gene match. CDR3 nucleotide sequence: TGTGCCTGGAGCCCCTTGGCGGGAGGGCCCTATGAGCAGTTCTTC. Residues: CAWSPLAGGPYEQFF.

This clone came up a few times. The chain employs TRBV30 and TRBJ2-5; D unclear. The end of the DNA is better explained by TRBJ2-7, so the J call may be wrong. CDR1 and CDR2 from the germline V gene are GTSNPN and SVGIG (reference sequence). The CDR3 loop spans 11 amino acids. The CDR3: CAWSATYEQYF. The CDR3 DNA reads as TGTGCCTGGAGTGCGACCTACGAGCAGTACTTC.

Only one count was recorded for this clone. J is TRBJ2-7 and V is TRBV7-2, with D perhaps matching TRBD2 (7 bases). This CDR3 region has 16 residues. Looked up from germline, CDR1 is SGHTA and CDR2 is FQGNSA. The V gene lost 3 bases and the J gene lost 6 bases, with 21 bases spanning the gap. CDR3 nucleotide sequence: TGTGCCAGCAGCTTCTCCTCCGCTGGGGGAGGGGGCGAGCAGTACTTC. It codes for CASSFSSAGGGGEQYF. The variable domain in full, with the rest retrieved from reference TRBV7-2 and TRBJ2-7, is GAGVSQSPSNKVTEKGKDVELRCDPISGHTALYWYRQSLGQGLEFLIYFQGNSAPDKSGLPSDRFSAERTGGSVSTLTIQRTQQEDSAVYLCASSFSSAGGGGEQYFGPGTRLTVT.

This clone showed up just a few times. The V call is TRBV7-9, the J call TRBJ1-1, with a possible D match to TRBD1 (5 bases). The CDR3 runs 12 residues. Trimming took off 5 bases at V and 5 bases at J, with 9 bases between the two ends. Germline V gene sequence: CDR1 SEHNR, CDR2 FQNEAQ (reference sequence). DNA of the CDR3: TGTGCCAGCAGCGCCGGGGCAACTGAAGCTTTCTTT. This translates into CASSAGATEAFF.

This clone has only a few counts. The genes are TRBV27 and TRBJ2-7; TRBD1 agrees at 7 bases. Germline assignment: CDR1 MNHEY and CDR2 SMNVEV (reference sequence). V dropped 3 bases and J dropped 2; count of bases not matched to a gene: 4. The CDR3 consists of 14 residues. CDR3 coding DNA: TGTGCCAGCAGTTTCGGGACAGAAGCCTACGAGCAGTACTTC. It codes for CASSFGTEAYEQYF.

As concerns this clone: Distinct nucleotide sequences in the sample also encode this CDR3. The CDR3 spells CSGQGNTGELFF. The CDR3 DNA sequence: TGCTCGGGACAGGGGAACACCGGGGAGCTGTTTTTT. This rearrangement joins TRBV29-1 to TRBJ2-2; 9 positions agree with TRBD1. Germline CDR1 is SQVTM and CDR2 is ANQGSEA. The CDR3 has 12 amino acids.

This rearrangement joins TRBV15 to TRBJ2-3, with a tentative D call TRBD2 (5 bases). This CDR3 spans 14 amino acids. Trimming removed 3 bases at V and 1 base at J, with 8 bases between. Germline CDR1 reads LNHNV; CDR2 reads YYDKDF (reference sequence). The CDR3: CATSRDGGTDTQYF. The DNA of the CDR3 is TGTGCCACCAGCAGGGACGGGGGCACAGATACGCAGTATTTT. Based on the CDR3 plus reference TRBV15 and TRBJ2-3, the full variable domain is DAMVIQNPRYQVTQFGKPVTLSCSQTLNHNVMYWYQQKSSQAPKLLFHYYDKDFNNEADTPDNFQSRRPNTSFCFLDIRSPGLGDTAMYLCATSRDGGTDTQYFGPGTRLTVL.

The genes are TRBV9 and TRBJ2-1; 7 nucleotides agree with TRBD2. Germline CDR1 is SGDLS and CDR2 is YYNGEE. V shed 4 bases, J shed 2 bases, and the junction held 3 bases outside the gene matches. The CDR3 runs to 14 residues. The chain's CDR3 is CASSPAGTYNEQFF. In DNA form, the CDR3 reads TGTGCCAGCAGCCCAGCGGGAACCTACAATGAGCAGTTCTTC.

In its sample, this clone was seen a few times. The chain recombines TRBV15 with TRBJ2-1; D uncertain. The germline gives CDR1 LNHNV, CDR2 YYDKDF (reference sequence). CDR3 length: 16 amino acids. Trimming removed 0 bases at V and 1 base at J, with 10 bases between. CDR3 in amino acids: CATSRDQLVSYNEQFF. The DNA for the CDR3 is TGTGCCACCAGCAGAGATCAGCTAGTTTCCTACAATGAGCAGTTCTTC.

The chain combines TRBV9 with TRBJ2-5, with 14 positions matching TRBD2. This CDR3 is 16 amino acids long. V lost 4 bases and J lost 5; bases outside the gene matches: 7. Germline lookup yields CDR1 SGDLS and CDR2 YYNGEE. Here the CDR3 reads CASSPGLAGGFETQYF. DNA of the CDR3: TGTGCCAGCAGCCCCGGACTAGCGGGAGGTTTCGAGACCCAGTACTTC. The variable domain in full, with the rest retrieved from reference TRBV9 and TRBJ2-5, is DSGVTQTPKHLITATGQRVTLRCSPRSGDLSVYWYQQSLDQGLQFLIQYYNGEERAKGNILERFSAQQFPDLHSELNLSSLELGDSALYFCASSPGLAGGFETQYFGPGTRLLVL.

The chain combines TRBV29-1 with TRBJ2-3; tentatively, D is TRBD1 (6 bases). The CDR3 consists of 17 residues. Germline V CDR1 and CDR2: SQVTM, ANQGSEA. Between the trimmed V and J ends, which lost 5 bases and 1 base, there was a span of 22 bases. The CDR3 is CSVPSGTTPGGTDTQYF. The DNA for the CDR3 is TGCAGCGTTCCATCCGGGACAACCCCAGGGGGCACAGATACGCAGTATTTT.

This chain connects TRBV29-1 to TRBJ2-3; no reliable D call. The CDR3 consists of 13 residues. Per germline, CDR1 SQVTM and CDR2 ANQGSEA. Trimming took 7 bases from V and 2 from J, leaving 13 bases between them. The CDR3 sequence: CSEGIFDTDTQYF. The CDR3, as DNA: TGCAGCGAGGGAATTTTTGACACAGATACGCAGTATTTT.